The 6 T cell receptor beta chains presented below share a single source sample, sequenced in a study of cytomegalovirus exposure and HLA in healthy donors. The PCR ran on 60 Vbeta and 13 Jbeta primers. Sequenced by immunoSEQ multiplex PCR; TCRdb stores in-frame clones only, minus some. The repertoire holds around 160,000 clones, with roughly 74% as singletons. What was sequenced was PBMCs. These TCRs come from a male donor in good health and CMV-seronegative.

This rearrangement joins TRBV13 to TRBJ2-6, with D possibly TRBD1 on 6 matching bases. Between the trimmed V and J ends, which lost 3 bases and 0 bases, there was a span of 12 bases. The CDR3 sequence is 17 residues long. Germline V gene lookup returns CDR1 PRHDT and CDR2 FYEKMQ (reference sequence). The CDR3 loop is CASSFRGHSSGANVLTF. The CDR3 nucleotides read TGTGCCAGCAGCTTTAGGGGACATAGCTCTGGGGCCAACGTCCTGACTTTC.

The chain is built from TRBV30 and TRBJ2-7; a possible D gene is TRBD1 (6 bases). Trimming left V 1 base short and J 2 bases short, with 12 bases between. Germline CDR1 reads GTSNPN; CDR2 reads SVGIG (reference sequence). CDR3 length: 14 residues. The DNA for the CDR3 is TGTGCCTGGAGTGCTGGGGGCAGCCCCTACGAGCAGTACTTC. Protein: CAWSAGGSPYEQYF.

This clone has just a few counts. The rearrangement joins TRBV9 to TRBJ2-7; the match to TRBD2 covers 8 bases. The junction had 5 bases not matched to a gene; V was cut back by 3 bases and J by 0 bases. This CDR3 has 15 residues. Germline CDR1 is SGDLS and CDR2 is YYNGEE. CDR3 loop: CASSEGLGSSYEQYF. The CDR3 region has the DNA TGTGCCAGCAGCGAGGGACTAGGGAGCTCCTACGAGCAGTACTTC.

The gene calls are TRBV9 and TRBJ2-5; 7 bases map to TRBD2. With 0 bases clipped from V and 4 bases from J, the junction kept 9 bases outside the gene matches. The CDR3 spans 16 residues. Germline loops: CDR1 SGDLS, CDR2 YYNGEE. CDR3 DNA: TGTGCCAGCAGCGTAGGGCTAGCGGCTAAAGGAGAGACCCAGTACTTC. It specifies CASSVGLAAKGETQYF.

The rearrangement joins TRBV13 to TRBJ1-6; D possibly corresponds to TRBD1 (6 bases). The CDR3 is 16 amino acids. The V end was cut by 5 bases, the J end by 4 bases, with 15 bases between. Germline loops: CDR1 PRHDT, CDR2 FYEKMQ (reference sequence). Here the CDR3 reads CASSRLLGGYNSPLHF. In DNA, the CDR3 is TGTGCCAGCAGCAGACTATTAGGGGGTTATAATTCACCCCTCCACTTT.

CDR3 DNA: TGTGCCAGCAGCCTCGTCCAGGGACTAGCGGAAGAGACCCAGTACTTC. It yields the protein CASSLVQGLAEETQYF. The rearrangement joins TRBV7-9 to TRBJ2-5; 11 nucleotides align to TRBD2. This CDR3 has 16 residues. V gave up 5 bases and J gave up 3 bases; unmatched junction bases: 8. CDR1 is SEHNR and CDR2 is FQNEAQ in the germline V gene (reference sequence).